Presented here are 14 T cell receptor beta chains from one specimen sequenced in a study of blood T cell repertoires in COVID-19. Clones were read by immunoSEQ multiplex PCR, and TCRdb kept only the in-frame ones, dropping some. The sample contains under 250,000 clones, more than 70% of which appear only once. The specimen was PBMCs or T cells enriched from blood (not recorded which). Source of these receptors: a man under 40 with acute COVID-19.

The V gene is TRBV24-1, the J gene TRBJ2-2; 11 bases agree with TRBD1. Germline V CDR1 and CDR2: KGHDR, SFDVKD. The CDR3 extends over 15 amino acids. Trimming at V came to 4 bases and at J to 6 bases, leaving 3 bases not matched to a gene. As DNA, the CDR3 is TGTGCCACCAGTGACACGGGACAGGGGGCCGGGGAGCTGTTTTTT. Its translation is CATSDTGQGAGELFF.

The chain couples TRBV11-2 to TRBJ2-2; TRBD2 matches at 7 bases. The CDR3 has 16 residues. Trimming cost V 5 bases and J 7 bases; bases outside gene matches: 13. Germline values: CDR1 SGHAT, CDR2 FQNNGV. CDR3 region: CASSTRDLAAGGELFF. The CDR3 bases are TGTGCCAGCAGCACAAGGGACCTAGCGGCCGGCGGGGAGCTGTTTTTT.

The chain uses TRBV11-3 and TRBJ1-5; TRBD1 aligns across 8 bases. The germline V gene encodes CDR1 SGHNT and CDR2 YENEEA. The CDR3 totals 20 residues. The junction had 18 bases not matched to a gene; V was cut back by 3 bases and J by 2 bases. CDR3 residues: CASSFHTSQGAGRGNQPQHF. Here the CDR3 DNA reads TGTGCCAGCAGCTTCCACACTAGCCAGGGGGCGGGACGAGGCAATCAGCCCCAGCATTTT.

The rearrangement uses TRBV19 and TRBJ1-6; D remains ambiguous. The V end was cut by 5 bases, the J end by 4 bases, with 15 bases between. Germline values: CDR1 LNHDA, CDR2 SQIVND (reference sequence). The CDR3 totals 16 residues. The CDR3 nucleotides are TGTGCCAGTAGTGCCCGGACTGTTTTTTATAATTCACCCCTCCACTTT. It yields the protein CASSARTVFYNSPLHF.

The rearrangement uses TRBV30 and TRBJ1-2; D uncertain. V lost 5 bases and J lost 5, with 18 bases in between. The CDR3 has 14 residues. Germline values: CDR1 GTSNPN, CDR2 SVGIG (reference sequence). CDR3 region: CAWARGIPSYGYTF. The CDR3 nucleotides read TGTGCCTGGGCGAGAGGGATACCTTCTTATGGCTACACCTTC.

The DNA for the CDR3 is TGCGCCAGCAGCCAAGGACTGGAGAAGAGCTACGAGCAGTACTTC. Its protein is CASSQGLEKSYEQYF. The chain couples TRBV4-1 to TRBJ2-7; D gene uncertain. Germline loops: CDR1 MGHRA, CDR2 YSYEKL. With 1 base removed from V and 3 bases from J, the gap between germline ends came to 13 bases. The CDR3 covers 15 residues.

This clone has just one count. The chain links TRBV6-5 to TRBJ2-1; no clear D. This CDR3 contains 15 residues. V was trimmed by 5 bases and J by 0 bases, leaving 11 bases between them. The germline CDR1 and CDR2 sequences are MNHEY and SVGAGI. The CDR3 sequence is CASSTRSGSYNEQFF. The CDR3 region has the DNA TGTGCCAGCAGTACCCGGTCAGGCTCCTACAATGAGCAGTTCTTC.

This rearrangement joins TRBV6-1 to TRBJ2-1; D is perhaps TRBD1 (6 bases). Trimming left V 1 base short and J 3 bases short, with 10 bases between. Germline V gene lookup returns CDR1 MNHNS and CDR2 SASEGT. CDR3 length: 15 amino acids. CDR3 in DNA: TGTGCCAGCAGTGAAGAAGGGACATACTACAATGAGCAGTTCTTC. Protein sequence: CASSEEGTYYNEQFF.

This sequence joins TRBV24-1 and TRBJ1-1; D is perhaps TRBD1 (6 bases). V was shortened by 7 bases and J by 1 base, with 9 bases between the two germline ends. This CDR3 is 13 amino acids long. Looked up from germline, CDR1 is KGHDR and CDR2 is SFDVKD. CDR3 in DNA: TGTGCCACCAGGGCACAGGGGAACACTGAAGCTTTCTTT. Translating gives CATRAQGNTEAFF.

This chain joins TRBV30 and TRBJ2-5, with D unresolved. Trimming removed 4 bases at V and 0 bases at J, with 3 bases between. The CDR3 has 11 residues. Germline lookup yields CDR1 GTSNPN and CDR2 SVGIG (reference sequence). The CDR3 sequence is CAWTYQETQYF. The CDR3 DNA reads TGTGCCTGGACTTACCAAGAGACCCAGTACTTC. Together with reference TRBV30 and TRBJ2-5, the CDR3 gives the full variable domain: SQTIHQWPATLVQPVGSPLSLECTVEGTSNPNLYWYRQAAGRGLQLLFYSVGIGQISSEVPQNLSASRPQDRQFILSSKKLLLSDSGFYLCAWTYQETQYFGPGTRLLVL.

V usage is TRBV6-5 and J usage is TRBJ2-6, with 7 nucleotides matching TRBD1. The junction had 7 bases not matched to a gene; V was cut back by 7 bases and J by 4 bases. Germline-derived CDR1 and CDR2 are MNHEY and SVGAGI. This CDR3 region has 15 residues. In DNA, the CDR3 is TGTGCCAGCACCACAGGGGCTGCGGGGGCCAACGTCCTGACTTTC. It encodes CASTTGAAGANVLTF.

This chain links TRBV6-5 with TRBJ1-1; D uncertain. With 4 bases removed from V and 6 bases from J, the gap between germline ends came to 9 bases. Germline CDR1 MNHEY, CDR2 SVGAGI. The CDR3 loop spans 12 amino acids. The chain's CDR3 is CASSWTGAEAFF. The CDR3 region has the DNA TGTGCCAGCAGTTGGACTGGGGCTGAAGCTTTCTTT.

This clone was counted once. The genes are TRBV7-9 and TRBJ1-4; perhaps TRBD1 as D (6 bases). Per the germline V gene, CDR1 is SEHNR and CDR2 is FQNEAQ (reference sequence). V shed 4 bases and J shed 7 bases, with 19 bases lying between them. This CDR3 region has 16 residues. The CDR3 coding sequence is TGTGCCAGCAGCTCCCCCGCCGGGGGGCGCCGTGAAAAACTGTTTTTT. It codes for CASSSPAGGRREKLFF.

The rearrangement uses TRBV9 and TRBJ1-2, with 8 positions matching TRBD1. V shed 3 bases, J shed 8 bases, and the junction held 6 bases outside the gene matches. CDR1 is SGDLS and CDR2 is YYNGEE in the germline V gene. The CDR3 runs 13 residues. This CDR3 is CASSDGQGRGYTF. CDR3 bases: TGTGCCAGCAGCGACGGACAGGGTCGGGGCTACACCTTC.